This TCR beta chain is drawn from a study of graft-versus-host responses after intestinal transplantation (dated by TCRdb to the early 2020s). Notes on the research overall: The transplants that recipients got were multivisceral, liver-intestinal, or isolated intestinal. Every recipient was given anti-thymocyte globulin induction, followed by roughly 3 years of maintenance tacrolimus and steroids. Bulk TCR-beta CDR3 sequencing was used to track graft-versus-host and host-versus-graft alloreactive T cell clones in the graft, circulation and bone marrow after intestinal transplantation. To identify alloreactive clones, pre-transplant mixed lymphocyte reaction products were sequenced and compared with unstimulated pre-transplant donor and recipient T cells. A cohort of about 25 intestinal transplant recipients, including one retransplant, was enrolled, and 3 patients lacking pretransplant specimens were excluded. A peak of at least 4% donor T cells among recipient peripheral blood mononuclear cells was the definition used for donor T cell macrochimerism. Instead of going to the commercial service, samples from a few later patients were sequenced in-house on an Illumina MiSeq and processed with MiXCR. Broad study findings and their caveats: Patients with donor T cell macrochimerism had high GvH to HvG T cell clonal ratios in their allografts. GvH clones turned up in recipient bone marrow, with some appearing earlier in ileal mucosa or blood, a pattern consistent with an intestinal mucosal origin. Conclusions were limited by the relatively low number and heterogeneity of intestinal transplant patients. Peak levels of circulating GvH clones were associated with declines in HvG clones early after transplant.

Intraepithelial and lamina propria lymphocytes were isolated from graft specimens using dithiothreitol, EDTA incubations and collagenase D digestion. Serial intestinal graft biopsy specimens collected up to 600 days after transplant underwent bulk TCR-beta sequencing. Libraries were prepared through the immunoSEQ multiplex PCR assay. For most patients, genomic DNA was subjected to high-throughput TCR-beta CDR3 sequencing by Adaptive Biotechnologies. As for the authors' bioinformatics: TCR sequencing data were retrieved from Adaptive's ImmunoSEQ software for 15 to 20 patients, whereas a few other patients were processed with MiXCR and VDJtools. CDR3 nucleotide sequences shared between donor and recipient were removed because their origin could not be assigned. To count as alloreactive, a clone needed at least 2-fold expansion over unstimulated cells and a minimum CFSE-low frequency of 0.002% (template counts) or 0.001% (read counts). A clone was considered mappable if detected in the sequenced pre-transplant spleen, lymph node, or MLR CFSE-low populations of the donor or recipient. Cumulative frequency of alloreactive clones was calculated as a percentage of all sequences weighted by copy number. What TCRdb holds here is the immuneACCESS table cut down to in-frame rearrangements. Part of the clones is not present; checked against another copy, under half of the missing clones reflect an unresolved V gene, and the others are unexplained. The V and J calls and the clone size are those of that table, but D and trimming were determined from the DNA. In this sample the table shows some 15,000 clones, around three quarters of which occur a single time. Of the sample, 3.9% falls within the top ten clones.

As to this clone: There is no known antigen for this receptor. The input lacks base qualities; no much larger clone sits a single base away.

Per the germline V gene, ENHRY is the CDR1 and SYGVKD is the CDR2. The CDR3 spans 13 residues, from the cysteine through the phenylalanine. Just the 39-base CDR3 DNA is kept, in frame starting at base 1. After removal of 10 bases from V and 5 bases from J, the junction retains 5 bases not matched to a gene. This clonotype originated in a human patient who received an intestinal transplant, so some T cells may come from the graft donor. The chain links TRBV10-3 with TRBJ1-6; TRBD1 lines up with 7 middle nucleotides. The sample was ileum tissue, taken roughly 28 days after intestinal transplant. CDR3 sequence: CATNTGDNSPLHF. The DNA is as follows: TGTGCCACGAATACAGGGGATAATTCACCCCTCCACTTT.